Below, 30 T cell receptor beta chains from the same sample are listed, as sequenced in a study of blood T cell repertoires in COVID-19. Using immunoSEQ multiplex PCR, the repertoire was profiled, and TCRdb retains in-frame clones only, with some absent. The data hold 200,000 or so clones, with about 80% observed a single time. Sequenced: peripheral blood. All receptors come from a human donor with acute or convalescent COVID-19. The donor label of this sample is uncertain.

A single count supports this clone. This chain links TRBV6-2 or TRBV6-3 with TRBJ1-1; possible D gene TRBD1, 5 bases. Germline CDR1 and CDR2: MNHEY and SVGEGT. V shed 0 bases and J shed 3 bases, with 14 bases lying between them. The CDR3 has 16 residues. The CDR3 sequence is CASSYSAGRTDTEAFF. In nucleotides, the CDR3 is TGTGCCAGCAGTTACTCCGCGGGACGGACCGACACTGAAGCTTTCTTT.

The chain uses TRBV28 and TRBJ1-4; 9 positions match TRBD1. The CDR3 is made up of 17 amino acids. The germline gives CDR1 MDHEN, CDR2 SYDVKM. After removal of 4 bases from V and 6 bases from J, the junction contained 12 bases not matched to a gene. In nucleotides, the CDR3 is TGTGCCAGCAGTTCGGGCTCCCTCGGGACAGGGTATGAAAAACTGTTTTTT. Translating it yields CASSSGSLGTGYEKLFF.

This chain joins TRBV4-2 and TRBJ1-5; D might be TRBD1 (5 bases). V was trimmed by 0 bases and J by 7 bases, leaving 13 bases between them. CDR1 and CDR2 from the germline V gene are LGHNA and YNFKEQ. The CDR3 consists of 15 residues. CDR3 sequence: CASSQEIGAGQPQHF. DNA for the CDR3: TGTGCCAGCAGCCAAGAAATAGGGGCCGGGCAGCCCCAGCATTTT.

V usage is TRBV7-2 and J usage is TRBJ1-2; 7 bases align to TRBD1. The germline gives CDR1 SGHTA, CDR2 FQGNSA. The CDR3 extends over 15 amino acids. V dropped 5 bases and J dropped 5; count of bases not matched to a gene: 11. In nucleotides, the CDR3 is TGTGCCAGCAGCCCCTCGACAGGGCAAGAATATGGCTACACCTTC. It encodes CASSPSTGQEYGYTF.

J is TRBJ1-2 and V is TRBV2; D is uncertain. The CDR3 spans 11 residues. Germline V gene data show CDR1 as SNHLY and CDR2 as FYNNEI. V was clipped by 6 bases and J by 10 bases, with 12 bases between them. CDR3 protein: CASSLTSAYTF. The CDR3 coding sequence is TGTGCCAGCAGCCTTACTAGCGCCTACACCTTC.

The CDR3 sequence: CASKRTGNEQFF. The CDR3, as DNA: TGTGCCAGTAAGAGGACAGGCAATGAGCAGTTCTTC. The chain has TRBV19 and TRBJ2-1, with 7 bases lining up with TRBD1. Germline V gives CDR1 LNHDA, CDR2 SQIVND (reference sequence). The CDR3 is made up of 12 amino acids. Trimming cost V 7 bases and J 6 bases; bases outside gene matches: 3.

V is TRBV12-3 or TRBV12-4 and J is TRBJ1-5; D remains ambiguous. This CDR3 spans 11 amino acids. The V and J ends lost 5 bases and 15 bases respectively, with 14 bases between them. The CDR3 DNA reads as TGTGCCAGCAGTCTTACTGGGCCCAGGCATTTT. This translates into CASSLTGPRHF.

V and J are TRBV2 and TRBJ2-5, with TRBD2 matching over 14 bases. Germline assignment: CDR1 SNHLY and CDR2 FYNNEI. Unmatched junction bases numbered 10, after V lost 8 bases and J lost 5 bases. This CDR3 has 16 residues. The CDR3, as DNA: TGTGCCAGCGGACCCGGACTAGCGGGAGGCGGGGAGACCCAGTACTTC. Its translation: CASGPGLAGGGETQYF.

This chain connects TRBV27 to TRBJ2-1; D remains ambiguous. Trimming pared 0 bases from V and 4 bases from J, leaving 13 bases between. CDR3 length equals 16 residues. The V gene's germline CDR1 is MNHEY and CDR2 SMNVEV (reference sequence). The chain's CDR3 is CASSLSRASRYNEQFF. In DNA form, the CDR3 reads TGTGCCAGCAGTTTATCAAGAGCCTCTCGTTACAATGAGCAGTTCTTC.

This clone was recorded a few times. The chain couples TRBV3-1 (or the pseudogene TRBV3-2) to TRBJ2-7; a weak D match, TRBD2 (6 bases). Germline V gene sequence: CDR1 LGHDT, CDR2 YNNKEL (reference sequence). V lost 1 base and J 2 bases, leaving 9 bases between the germline ends. This CDR3 has 14 residues. The CDR3: CASSQATSPYEQYF. CDR3 sequence (DNA): TGTGCCAGCAGCCAAGCCACTAGCCCCTACGAGCAGTACTTC.

V is TRBV9 and J is TRBJ2-2; the D gene is possibly TRBD2 (6 bases). This CDR3 spans 16 amino acids. Germline CDR1 is SGDLS and CDR2 is YYNGEE. Trimming removed 0 bases at V and 2 bases at J, with 11 bases between. CDR3 DNA: TGTGCCAGCAGCGTAGTTCTGGGGGGAAACACCGGGGAGCTGTTTTTT. This encodes CASSVVLGGNTGELFF.

Here the CDR3 DNA reads TGTGCCAGCTCACTAGTAGAAGGGGGGGCTGAAGCTTTCTTT. Encoded protein: CASSLVEGGAEAFF. The rearrangement joins TRBV18 to TRBJ1-1; possibly TRBD1 for D (6 bases). With 4 bases removed from V and 6 bases from J, the gap between germline ends came to 15 bases. Germline V gene sequence: CDR1 KGHSH, CDR2 LQKENI. The CDR3 has 14 residues. Together with reference TRBV18 and TRBJ1-1, the CDR3 gives the full variable domain: NAGVMQNPRHLVRRRGQEARLRCSPMKGHSHVYWYRQLPEEGLKFMVYLQKENIIDESGMPKERFSAEFPKEGPSILRIQQVVRGDSAAYFCASSLVEGGAEAFFGQGTRLTVV.

The chain links TRBV10-3 to TRBJ2-2; D perhaps matches TRBD2 (6 bases). V was trimmed by 3 bases and J by 4 bases, leaving 12 bases between them. Germline CDR1 reads ENHRY; CDR2 reads SYGVKD. The CDR3 loop spans 15 amino acids. The CDR3 loop reads CAISDGGRGTGELFF. CDR3 coding DNA: TGTGCCATCAGTGACGGAGGGCGGGGCACCGGGGAGCTGTTTTTT.

There are a few counts of this clone. V usage is TRBV9 and J usage is TRBJ2-1; TRBD1 is a possible D gene (5 bases). There are 14 residues in the CDR3. V lost 2 bases and J lost 9, with 15 bases in between. Germline V CDR1 and CDR2: SGDLS, YYNGEE. CDR3 nucleotide sequence: TGTGCCAGCAGCGTGTGGGGCGGTTCGGGTGAGCAGTTCTTC. It specifies CASSVWGGSGEQFF. The complete variable domain, with remaining parts taken from reference TRBV9 and TRBJ2-1, reads DSGVTQTPKHLITATGQRVTLRCSPRSGDLSVYWYQQSLDQGLQFLIQYYNGEERAKGNILERFSAQQFPDLHSELNLSSLELGDSALYFCASSVWGGSGEQFFGPGTRLTVL.

V and J are TRBV18 and TRBJ2-7, with D maybe TRBD2 (6 bases). V was trimmed by 1 base and J by 4 bases, leaving 14 bases between them. CDR1 is KGHSH and CDR2 is LQKENI in the germline V gene. The CDR3 loop spans 15 amino acids. The CDR3 DNA follows: TGTGCCAGCTCACCACTCGGGCGGGATGGGTACGAGCAGTACTTC. It specifies CASSPLGRDGYEQYF.

This chain joins TRBV29-1 and TRBJ1-2; no reliable D call. V gave up 8 bases and J gave up 5 bases, with 18 bases separating them. The length of the CDR3 is 13 residues. Per germline, CDR1 SQVTM and CDR2 ANQGSEA. The CDR3 spells CSISSQRTYGYTF. The DNA for the CDR3 is TGCAGCATATCATCTCAGCGAACTTATGGCTACACCTTC.

The rearrangement joins TRBV5-1 to TRBJ2-1; 12 nucleotides align to TRBD1. The CDR3 runs 16 residues. The V gene end was trimmed by 3 bases and the J gene end by 6 bases; junction bases not matched to a gene: 7. Germline V gene sequence: CDR1 SGHRS, CDR2 YFSETQ. The CDR3, as DNA: TGCGCCAGCAGCTGGGCCGGGACAGGGGGCTCCAATGAGCAGTTCTTC. This codes for CASSWAGTGGSNEQFF.

The rearrangement links TRBV7-9 to TRBJ1-5, with D possibly TRBD1 on 5 matching bases. Trimming pared 6 bases from V and 6 bases from J, leaving 12 bases between. This CDR3 region has 13 residues. Germline V gene lookup returns CDR1 SEHNR and CDR2 FQNEAQ (reference sequence). The CDR3 sequence is CASSSGQSQPQHF. CDR3 nucleotides: TGTGCCAGCAGTTCAGGGCAGAGTCAGCCCCAGCATTTT.

The genes are TRBV30 and TRBJ1-2; TRBD1 aligns across 9 bases. J lost 5 bases, V lost 3 bases, and 4 bases had no gene match. The CDR3 is made up of 13 amino acids. CDR1 and CDR2 from the germline V gene are GTSNPN and SVGIG (reference sequence). This CDR3 is CAWRSTGGYGYTF. The CDR3 nucleotides read TGTGCCTGGAGGTCGACAGGGGGATATGGCTACACCTTC. Looking up the rest from reference TRBV30 and TRBJ1-2 gives the full variable domain: SQTIHQWPATLVQPVGSPLSLECTVEGTSNPNLYWYRQAAGRGLQLLFYSVGIGQISSEVPQNLSASRPQDRQFILSSKKLLLSDSGFYLCAWRSTGGYGYTFGSGTRLTVV.

The J gene is TRBJ2-7, the V gene TRBV28, with D tentatively TRBD2 (6 bases). This CDR3 contains 14 residues. Per the germline V gene, CDR1 is MDHEN and CDR2 is SYDVKM. Trimming cost V 3 bases and J 2 bases, with 11 bases left between them. CDR3 sequence reads: CASSLGGSAYEQYF. The CDR3 DNA reads as TGTGCCAGCAGTTTGGGGGGATCAGCCTACGAGCAGTACTTC. The full variable domain, in which reference TRBV28 and TRBJ2-7 provide the parts outside the CDR3, is DVKVTQSSRYLVKRTGEKVFLECVQDMDHENMFWYRQDPGLGLRLIYFSYDVKMKEKGDIPEGYSVSREKKERFSLILESASTNQTSMYLCASSLGGSAYEQYFGPGTRLTVT.

V usage is TRBV9 and J usage is TRBJ1-1, with D unresolved. V was trimmed by 2 bases and J by 0 bases, leaving 11 bases between them. This CDR3 has 15 residues. CDR1 and CDR2 from the germline V gene are SGDLS and YYNGEE. The DNA of the CDR3 is TGTGCCAGCAGCGTGGACTATCTCCTGAACACTGAAGCTTTCTTT. It is translated as CASSVDYLLNTEAFF.

The chain employs TRBV19 and TRBJ2-1; 12 bases match TRBD2. This CDR3 spans 15 amino acids. The J segment lost 7 bases and the V segment lost 6 bases, leaving 7 bases of the junction unmatched. Germline V lookup: CDR1 LNHDA, CDR2 SQIVND (reference sequence). Here the CDR3 reads CASRRLAGESNEQFF. In nucleotides, the CDR3 is TGTGCCAGTAGGCGACTAGCGGGAGAGTCGAATGAGCAGTTCTTC.

The chain links TRBV6-1 to TRBJ1-3, with TRBD1 matching 8 bases. Germline V gene data show CDR1 as MNHNS and CDR2 as SASEGT. The CDR3 spans 16 residues. J lost 0 bases, V lost 1 base, and 2 bases had no gene match. Here the CDR3 DNA reads TGTGCCAGCAGTGAAGGGACAGGGTACTCTGGAAACACCATATATTTT. This gives the protein CASSEGTGYSGNTIYF.

This chain uses TRBV6-5 with TRBJ2-1, with 7 bases that match TRBD2. V lost 4 bases, J lost 6 bases, and 6 bases stayed unmatched. This CDR3 is built from 14 residues. CDR1 is MNHEY, CDR2 SVGAGI, per germline. The DNA for the CDR3 is TGTGCCAGCAGTTCTAGCGGTTTTTCCAATGAGCAGTTCTTC. Its protein is CASSSSGFSNEQFF.

This clone was observed at least ten times. The chain has TRBV19 and TRBJ2-7; D may be TRBD2 (5 bases). Germline V gene lookup returns CDR1 LNHDA and CDR2 SQIVND (reference sequence). The V and J ends lost 0 bases and 3 bases respectively, with 6 bases between them. The CDR3 totals 13 residues. CDR3 DNA sequence: TGTGCCAGTAGTATAGAACGGGGCTACGAGCAGTACTTC. This sequence encodes CASSIERGYEQYF.

The CDR3 DNA reads as TGTGCCAGCAGCCCGGGGGAGGGGGGGGAGAACGAGCAGTACTTC. This translates into CASSPGEGGENEQYF. The gene calls are TRBV5-8 and TRBJ2-7; D is possibly TRBD2 (7 bases). Trimming pared 4 bases from V and 5 bases from J, leaving 19 bases between. This CDR3 contains 15 residues. Germline CDR1 reads SGHTS; CDR2 reads YDEGEE.

This clone was counted a few times. V is TRBV9 and J is TRBJ2-7, with D unresolved. The CDR3 consists of 13 residues. Germline V gene sequence: CDR1 SGDLS, CDR2 YYNGEE. The V end lost 4 bases, the J end lost 6 bases, and 14 bases lay between the germline ends. Written as DNA, the CDR3 is TGTGCCAGCAGCTCGGTCTCTGGCGGCGAGCAGTACTTC. Protein sequence: CASSSVSGGEQYF.

This CDR3 is CASSLQLGASYNSPLHF. CDR3 bases: TGTGCCAGCAGTTTACAATTGGGGGCATCCTATAATTCACCCCTCCACTTT. The chain is built from TRBV5-5 and TRBJ1-6; TRBD1 might be the D (6 bases). The germline V gene has CDR1 SGHKS and CDR2 YYEKEE (reference sequence). V was trimmed by 5 bases and J by 1 base, leaving 16 bases between them. The length of the CDR3 is 17 residues.

The CDR3 loop is CASRAGSGIYTGELFF. The CDR3 coding sequence is TGTGCCAGCAGGGCGGGGTCGGGTATTTACACCGGGGAGCTGTTTTTT. The V call is TRBV7-6, the J call TRBJ2-2; D is perhaps TRBD2 (6 bases). V lost 6 bases and J lost 3, with 17 bases in between. CDR1 and CDR2 (germline): SGHVS, FNYEAQ. The CDR3 runs 16 residues. Looking up the rest from reference TRBV7-6 and TRBJ2-2 gives the full variable domain: GAGVSQSPRYKVTKRGQDVALRCDPISGHVSLYWYRQALGQGPEFLTYFNYEAQQDKSGLPNDRFSAERPEGSISTLTIQRTEQRDSAMYRCASRAGSGIYTGELFFGEGSRLTVL.

The chain is built from TRBV15 and TRBJ2-5, with no clear D. Trimming stripped 5 bases from V and 4 bases from J, with 8 bases between. Germline-derived CDR1 and CDR2 are LNHNV and YYDKDF (reference sequence). The CDR3 consists of 12 residues. The CDR3: CATSSYRETQYF. CDR3 DNA sequence: TGTGCCACCAGCTCCTACCGAGAGACCCAGTACTTC.